This TCR beta chain is from a study of shared clonotypes between healthy human individuals. Study-level findings and limits: Large sequencing depth failed to make sorted-subset sequencing complete, rarefaction showed. How much donors shared clonotypes was expected to be affected by sequencing depth.

Genomic DNA from each subset was divided evenly over several immunoSEQ plates. Clones were sequenced by immunoSEQ multiplex PCR, and TCRdb holds only the in-frame ones, with some missing. The sample includes 450,000 to 700,000 clones, about 95% of them seen just once. The V and J ends lost 6 bases and 2 bases respectively, with 20 bases between them. Germline CDR1 WSHSY, CDR2 SAAADI. The length of the CDR3 is 16 residues. Naivety among CD8 cells was defined by CD45RO negativity and positive CCR7 selection, thereby excluding terminally differentiated effector memory CD45RA+ cells. As to this clone: Its antigen is currently unknown.

The sequence was collected from a woman in her 30s in good health. The chain is built from TRBV10-2 and TRBJ2-7; TRBD2 might be the D (6 bases). Material for sequencing was naive CD8+ T cells sorted from blood. CDR3 protein: CASSPAPLAATYEQYF. The CDR3 coding sequence is TGCGCCAGCAGCCCCGCCCCATTAGCGGCTACCTACGAGCAGTACTTC.